A selection of T cell receptor beta chains follows, all from one sample in a study of blood T cell repertoires in COVID-19. Method: immunoSEQ multiplex PCR; TCRdb's copy keeps in-frame clones and lacks some. The table shows about 210,000 clones, with less than 90% occurring only once. Sequencing input: peripheral blood. These TCRs come from a man between 70 and 80 years old with acute or convalescent COVID-19. CDR3s include the opening cysteine and the closing phenylalanine or tryptophan. Fields, in order: D gene, V gene, clone size, J gene, CDR3 DNA, CDR3 protein. D genes are given only for firm matches. Not all rows give a size; the values are once, few, many and, for expanded clones, a class.

.	TRBV7-2	.	TRBJ1-2	TGTGCCAGCAGCCCGCAGGGGAGGGGATATGGCTACACCTTC	CASSPQGRGYGYTF
TRBD1	TRBV6-5	.	TRBJ2-1	TGTGCCAGCAAACGGGACAGCCCCTTGAATGAGCAGTTCTTC	CASKRDSPLNEQFF
.	TRBV7-9	.	TRBJ1-6	TGTGCCAGCAGCTTAGAGACAGGTGGGGTTAATTCACCCCTCCACTTT	CASSLETGGVNSPLHF
.	TRBV19	.	TRBJ1-5	TGTGCCAGTGGATGGGACACCAATCAGCCCCAGCATTTT	CASGWDTNQPQHF
.	TRBV19	.	TRBJ2-2	TGTGCCAGTAGTATTCAAGGGGGAACGACCGGGGAGCTGTTTTTT	CASSIQGGTTGELFF
TRBD1	TRBV3-1/TRBV3-2	.	TRBJ1-2	TGTGCCAGCAGCCGAAGAGGTACAGGGGCCTACTATGGCTACACCTTC	CASSRRGTGAYYGYTF
TRBD1	TRBV18	.	TRBJ1-5	TGTGCCAGCTCAAAGGGACAGAGTAGCAATCAGCCCCAGCATTTT	CASSKGQSSNQPQHF
.	TRBV2	.	TRBJ2-2	TGTGCCAGCAGCCGGGACACTCCCGACACCGGGGAGCTGTTTTTT	CASSRDTPDTGELFF
TRBD2	TRBV5-8	.	TRBJ2-2	TGTGCCAGCAGCTTTCGGACTAGCGGGATCACCGGGGAGCTGTTTTTT	CASSFRTSGITGELFF
.	TRBV21-1	.	TRBJ1-4	TGTGCCAGCAGCAAAGAAAAAACAGCAACTAATGAAAAACTGTTTTTT	CASSKEKTATNEKLFF
.	TRBV24-1	.	TRBJ2-1	TGTGCCACCAGTGATTCTCTAACAGGGAAGCAGTTCTTC	CATSDSLTGKQFF
.	TRBV28	.	TRBJ1-2	TGTGCCAGCACCGTTAGTATTAACTATGGCTACACCTTC	CASTVSINYGYTF
TRBD2	TRBV20-1	.	TRBJ2-3	TGCAGTGCTAGTCGGGAGGGCATAGATACGCAGTATTTT	CSASREGIDTQYF
.	TRBV6-2/TRBV6-3	.	TRBJ2-1	TGTGCCAGCAGTTGGAGCATCTCCAATGAGCAGTTCTTC	CASSWSISNEQFF
TRBD1	TRBV2	.	TRBJ2-5	TGTGCCAGCAGCCTGGACAGGGGAGAGACCCAGTACTTC	CASSLDRGETQYF
.	TRBV29-1	.	TRBJ1-1	TGCAGCGTTGCTGACAAAGCGAACACTGAAGCTTTCTTT	CSVADKANTEAFF
TRBD2	TRBV27	.	TRBJ2-7	TGTGCCAGCTCGGGACTATTCTCCTACGAGCAGTACTTC	CASSGLFSYEQYF
TRBD1	TRBV7-3	.	TRBJ2-5	TGTGCCAGCAGCCCCCAGGGGGCTCGGGAGACCCAGTACTTC	CASSPQGARETQYF
TRBD2	TRBV7-9	.	TRBJ2-5	TGTGCCAGCAGCTTAGGGCTAGCGGCCCACCGTGAGACCCAGTACTTC	CASSLGLAAHRETQYF
.	TRBV19	.	TRBJ1-4	TGTGCCAGTAGTATGAAGGGGCAGCGTATTGGTGAAAAACTGTTTTTT	CASSMKGQRIGEKLFF
.	TRBV5-1	once	TRBJ2-7	TGCGCCAGCAGCTTGGGGCAGGGGAAGGGGTACGAGCAGTACTTC	CASSLGQGKGYEQYF
TRBD1	TRBV10-3	.	TRBJ2-7	TGTGCCATCAGTCTGGACAGGGCTTCCTACGAGCAGTACTTC	CAISLDRASYEQYF